Listed below are T cell receptor beta chains from one sample, sequenced in a study of cytomegalovirus exposure and HLA in healthy donors. Clones were sequenced by immunoSEQ multiplex PCR, and TCRdb holds only the in-frame ones, with some missing. The sample shows 95,000 to 110,000 clones, about 80% of them seen only once. Sequenced: PBMCs. The receptors were sampled from a woman aged 18-29 years in good health and CMV-seropositive. Both conserved end residues are part of each CDR3. Each record gives: V gene, clone size, J gene, D gene, CDR3 protein, CDR3 DNA. A D gene is named only where the DNA matches it firmly. Clone sizes are given selectively: once, few, many, or a class where the clone is expanded.

V gene: TRBV10-2
clone size: NA
J gene: TRBJ2-7
D gene: NA
CDR3 protein: CASSEGGRGYEQYF
CDR3 DNA: TGCGCCAGCAGTGAGGGAGGGAGGGGGTACGAGCAGTACTTC

V gene: TRBV2
clone size: NA
J gene: TRBJ2-5
D gene: TRBD1
CDR3 protein: CAITQGTQETQYF
CDR3 DNA: TGTGCCATCACACAGGGGACCCAAGAGACCCAGTACTTC

V gene: TRBV10-2
clone size: NA
J gene: TRBJ1-1
D gene: TRBD1
CDR3 protein: CASSEQGARLNTEAFF
CDR3 DNA: TGCGCCAGCAGTGAACAGGGGGCGCGGTTGAACACTGAAGCTTTCTTT

V gene: TRBV28
clone size: few
J gene: TRBJ1-4
D gene: NA
CDR3 protein: CASSTPRGLAEKLFF
CDR3 DNA: TGTGCCAGCAGCACCCCCCGCGGGTTGGCTGAAAAACTGTTTTTT

V gene: TRBV29-1
clone size: NA
J gene: TRBJ2-1
D gene: TRBD2
CDR3 protein: CSVGGLAGAGYNEQFF
CDR3 DNA: TGCAGCGTTGGTGGACTAGCGGGAGCAGGTTACAATGAGCAGTTCTTC

V gene: TRBV2
clone size: NA
J gene: TRBJ1-1
D gene: TRBD1
CDR3 protein: CASGRDRGTEAFF
CDR3 DNA: TGTGCCAGTGGTCGGGACAGGGGTACTGAAGCTTTCTTT

V gene: TRBV5-6
clone size: NA
J gene: TRBJ1-2
D gene: NA
CDR3 protein: CASSRAGTDHYGYTF
CDR3 DNA: TGTGCCAGCAGCAGAGCCGGGACTGACCATTATGGCTACACCTTC

V gene: TRBV5-1
clone size: medium-sized
J gene: TRBJ2-5
D gene: NA
CDR3 protein: CASSLRPGGWETQYF
CDR3 DNA: TGCGCCAGCAGCCTGCGGCCAGGGGGGTGGGAGACCCAGTACTTC

V gene: TRBV5-1
clone size: NA
J gene: TRBJ2-7
D gene: NA
CDR3 protein: CASSPLAAGSYEQYF
CDR3 DNA: TGCGCCAGCAGCCCCCTCGCGGCAGGGTCATACGAGCAGTACTTC

V gene: TRBV6-1
clone size: NA
J gene: TRBJ1-5
D gene: NA
CDR3 protein: CASTPQTNQPQHF
CDR3 DNA: TGTGCCAGCACCCCACAGACCAATCAGCCCCAGCATTTT

V gene: TRBV9
clone size: NA
J gene: TRBJ1-2
D gene: NA
CDR3 protein: CASSGELFQPPYTF
CDR3 DNA: TGTGCCAGCAGCGGCGAACTGTTTCAACCCCCCTACACCTTC

V gene: TRBV6-6
clone size: NA
J gene: TRBJ1-1
D gene: NA
CDR3 protein: CASSSLVGRTEAFF
CDR3 DNA: TGTGCCAGCAGTTCCCTCGTGGGGCGAACTGAAGCTTTCTTT

V gene: TRBV5-6
clone size: NA
J gene: TRBJ1-3
D gene: NA
CDR3 protein: CASSFGSSGNTIYF
CDR3 DNA: TGTGCCAGCAGCTTTGGCAGCTCTGGAAACACCATATATTTT

V gene: TRBV29-1
clone size: NA
J gene: TRBJ2-1
D gene: TRBD2
CDR3 protein: CSAGTSGSSSYNEQFF
CDR3 DNA: TGCAGTGCTGGGACTAGCGGGTCGAGCTCCTACAATGAGCAGTTCTTC

V gene: TRBV2
clone size: NA
J gene: TRBJ1-1
D gene: NA
CDR3 protein: CASSEDKGRVAEAFF
CDR3 DNA: TGTGCCAGCAGTGAAGATAAAGGGAGGGTTGCTGAAGCTTTCTTT

V gene: TRBV6-5
clone size: NA
J gene: TRBJ2-1
D gene: TRBD2
CDR3 protein: CASSYSELAGNEQFF
CDR3 DNA: TGTGCCAGCAGTTACAGCGAGCTAGCGGGAAATGAGCAGTTCTTC

V gene: TRBV30
clone size: NA
J gene: TRBJ1-6
D gene: NA
CDR3 protein: CAWRESTLHF
CDR3 DNA: TGTGCCTGGAGGGAGTCCACCCTCCACTTT

V gene: TRBV2
clone size: few
J gene: TRBJ2-7
D gene: NA
CDR3 protein: CASSSHTRDEQYF
CDR3 DNA: TGTGCCAGCAGTAGCCACACTAGGGACGAGCAGTACTTC

V gene: TRBV15
clone size: NA
J gene: TRBJ1-2
D gene: NA
CDR3 protein: CATRRLPGTSSFDGYTF
CDR3 DNA: TGTGCCACCAGGAGACTCCCCGGGACATCCTCTTTTGATGGCTACACCTTC

V gene: TRBV10-3
clone size: NA
J gene: TRBJ2-7
D gene: TRBD2
CDR3 protein: CAISEIEGGPTNEQYF
CDR3 DNA: TGTGCCATCAGTGAGATTGAGGGAGGGCCGACGAACGAGCAGTACTTC

V gene: TRBV19
clone size: NA
J gene: TRBJ2-5
D gene: NA
CDR3 protein: CASSIDRGETQYF
CDR3 DNA: TGTGCCAGTAGTATTGATCGAGGGGAGACCCAGTACTTC

V gene: TRBV6-5
clone size: NA
J gene: TRBJ2-7
D gene: TRBD2
CDR3 protein: CASSRTRYEQYF
CDR3 DNA: TGTGCCAGCAGCCGGACTAGATACGAGCAGTACTTC

V gene: TRBV29-1
clone size: NA
J gene: TRBJ1-1
D gene: TRBD1
CDR3 protein: CSMVGGNNRGRNTEAFF
CDR3 DNA: TGCAGCATGGTGGGGGGTAATAACAGGGGACGCAACACTGAAGCTTTCTTT

V gene: TRBV6-1
clone size: few
J gene: TRBJ2-7
D gene: NA
CDR3 protein: CASSEHPGESYEQYF
CDR3 DNA: TGTGCCAGCAGTGAACATCCGGGAGAGTCCTACGAGCAGTACTTC

V gene: TRBV9
clone size: NA
J gene: TRBJ2-6
D gene: NA
CDR3 protein: CASSVGGTANVLTF
CDR3 DNA: TGTGCCAGCAGCGTAGGTGGTACAGCCAACGTCCTGACTTTC